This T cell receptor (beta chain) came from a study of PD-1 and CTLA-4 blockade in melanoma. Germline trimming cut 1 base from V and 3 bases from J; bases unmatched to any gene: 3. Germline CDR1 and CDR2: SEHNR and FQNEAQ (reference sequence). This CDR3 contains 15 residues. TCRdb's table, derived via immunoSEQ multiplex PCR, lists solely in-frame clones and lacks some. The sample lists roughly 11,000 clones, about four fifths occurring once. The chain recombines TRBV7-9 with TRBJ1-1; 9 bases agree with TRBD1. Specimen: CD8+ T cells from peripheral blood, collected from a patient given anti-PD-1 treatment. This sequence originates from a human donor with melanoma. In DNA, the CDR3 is TGTGCCAGCAGCTTAGTACAGGGGGCGGACACTGAAGCTTTCTTT. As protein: CASSLVQGADTEAFF.